Shown below are 5 T cell receptor beta chains from a single sample sequenced in a study of T cells in Graves' hyperthyroidism and ophthalmopathy. The source material, RNA transcripts, was used to amplify TCR beta CDR3 regions. First-round RT-PCR of the TCR CDR3 relied on the HTBI primer set. MiXCR, applied by TCRdb to the multiplex PCR reads, yields one record per CDR3 protein. The sample lists 300,000 to 450,000 distinct CDR3 sequences, about 16% occurring once. Sequenced: blood. The source is a woman aged 25 to 39 with Graves' hyperthyroidism.

This clonotype showed up just a few times. The J gene is TRBJ2-3, the V gene TRBV10-3; a possible D gene is TRBD2 (6 bases). V was trimmed by 10 bases and J by 5 bases, leaving 22 bases between them. CDR3 length: 15 residues. CDR1 is ENHRY and CDR2 is SYGVKD in the germline V gene. In nucleotides, the CDR3 is TGTGCCACGAGGGACTCCCGGATAATGGTAGATACGCAGTATTTT. As protein: CATRDSRIMVDTQYF.

In this sample, this clonotype turned up a few times. The genes are TRBV11-3 and TRBJ2-2; no firm D call. The CDR3 covers 14 residues. V was clipped by 0 bases and J by 4 bases, with 6 bases between them. CDR1 and CDR2 (germline): SGHNT, YENEEA. CDR3 DNA sequence: TGTGCCAGCAGCTTAGATCCCCTCACCGGGGAGCTGTTTTTT. Translation: CASSLDPLTGELFF. Full variable domain (remainder filled in from reference TRBV11-3 and TRBJ2-2): EAGVVQSPRYKIIEKKQPVAFWCNPISGHNTLYWYLQNLGQGPELLIRYENEEAVDDSQLPKDRFSAERLKGVDSTLKIQPAELGDSAVYLCASSLDPLTGELFFGEGSRLTVL.

This clonotype was counted ten times or more. The chain uses TRBV6-6 and TRBJ2-1; 8 bases agree with TRBD1. V lost 2 bases, J lost 0 bases, and 12 bases stayed unmatched. Germline V gene sequence: CDR1 MNHNY, CDR2 SVGAGI (reference sequence). The CDR3 covers 19 residues. The CDR3, as DNA: TGTGCCAGCAGTTACCGACAAGGGACAGGCAGGAGCTCCTACAATGAGCAGTTCTTC. It is translated as CASSYRQGTGRSSYNEQFF.

The sample holds many counts of this clonotype. The CDR3 sequence is CASRRVKYEQYF. DNA for the CDR3: TGTGCCAGCAGGAGGGTCAAGTACGAGCAGTACTTC. The V and J genes are TRBV2 and TRBJ2-7; D may be TRBD2 (5 bases). The germline CDR1 and CDR2 sequences are SNHLY and FYNNEI. CDR3 size: 12 residues. V was pared by 6 bases and J by 4 bases, with 10 bases between.

The table lists this clonotype with a few counts. The chain recombines TRBV4-1 with TRBJ2-2; maybe TRBD2 (6 bases). The germline V gene encodes CDR1 MGHRA and CDR2 YSYEKL. V dropped 5 bases and J dropped 6 bases, with 13 bases sitting between them. This CDR3 comprises 14 residues. CDR3 sequence reads: CASSYRLVAGELFF. The CDR3 nucleotides read TGCGCCAGCAGCTATAGACTAGTCGCCGGGGAGCTGTTTTTT.